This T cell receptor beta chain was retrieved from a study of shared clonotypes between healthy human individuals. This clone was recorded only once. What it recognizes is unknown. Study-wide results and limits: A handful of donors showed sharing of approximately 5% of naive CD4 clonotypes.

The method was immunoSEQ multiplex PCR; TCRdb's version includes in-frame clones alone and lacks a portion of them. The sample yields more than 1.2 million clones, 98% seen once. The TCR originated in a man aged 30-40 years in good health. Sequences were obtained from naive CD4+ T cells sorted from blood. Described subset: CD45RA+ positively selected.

The DNA for the CDR3 is TGTGCCAGCAGTTTGTGGGGCGGGGAGCTGTTTTTT. This gives the protein CASSLWGGELFF. V is TRBV27 and J is TRBJ2-2; D not certain. V shed 3 bases and J shed 7 bases, with 6 bases lying between them. Per the germline V gene, CDR1 is MNHEY and CDR2 is SMNVEV (reference sequence). This CDR3 has 12 residues.